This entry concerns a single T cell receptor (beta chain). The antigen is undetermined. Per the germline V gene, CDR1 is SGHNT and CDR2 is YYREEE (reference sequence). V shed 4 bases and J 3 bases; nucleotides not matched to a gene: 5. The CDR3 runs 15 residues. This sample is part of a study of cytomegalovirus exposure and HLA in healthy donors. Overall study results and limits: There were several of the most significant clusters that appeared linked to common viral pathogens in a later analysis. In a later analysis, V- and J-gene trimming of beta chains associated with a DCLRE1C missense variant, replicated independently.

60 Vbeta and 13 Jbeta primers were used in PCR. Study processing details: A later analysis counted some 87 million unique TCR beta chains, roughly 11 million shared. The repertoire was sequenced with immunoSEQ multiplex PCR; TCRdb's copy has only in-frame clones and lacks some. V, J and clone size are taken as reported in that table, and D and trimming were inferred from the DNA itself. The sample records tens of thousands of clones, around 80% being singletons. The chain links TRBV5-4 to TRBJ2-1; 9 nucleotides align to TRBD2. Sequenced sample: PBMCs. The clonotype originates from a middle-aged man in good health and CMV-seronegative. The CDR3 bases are TGTGCCAGCAGCCGGACTAGCGCTAACTACAATGAGCAGTTCTTC. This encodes CASSRTSANYNEQFF.